This T cell receptor (beta chain) was found in a study of CXCR3-negative and CXCR3-positive naive CD8 T cells. This CDR3 is 15 amino acids long. Germline CDR1 reads SNHLY; CDR2 reads FYNNEI. Researchers prepared the TRB cDNA libraries using 5' RACE with UMI labels. For each CDR3 protein, TCRdb gives one entry from its re-call of the 5' RACE reads, without DNA. Here the sample table reports 5,000 to 6,500 distinct CDR3 sequences. Considering frequency, this clonotype is medium-sized. Its antigen is not known. Findings and caveats of the study: Relative to CXCR3-negative naive cells, CXCR3-positive naive cells had more hydrophobic TRB CDR3s.

V and J are TRBV2 and TRBJ2-2; TCRdb lists TRBD2, though no DNA is available to test this call. This sequence was found in a human donor in good health. Some clones in this sample may be carry-over from other donors' samples. Sequences were obtained from naive CXCR3+ CD8+ T cells from blood. The subset was: CD45RO-CCR7+CD27+CD95- naive CD8+ T cells expressing CXCR3 (TNR3+). The CDR3 region is CASGGGISTTGELFF.